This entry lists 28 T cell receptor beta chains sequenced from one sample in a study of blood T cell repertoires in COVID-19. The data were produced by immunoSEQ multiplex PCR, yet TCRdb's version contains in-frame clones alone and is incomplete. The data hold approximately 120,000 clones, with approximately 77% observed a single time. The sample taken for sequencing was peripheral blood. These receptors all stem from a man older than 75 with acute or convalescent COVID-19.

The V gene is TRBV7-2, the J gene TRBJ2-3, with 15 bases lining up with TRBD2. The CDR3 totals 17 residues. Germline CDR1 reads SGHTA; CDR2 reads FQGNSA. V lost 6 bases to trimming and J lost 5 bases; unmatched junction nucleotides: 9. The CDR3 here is CASSSGLAGGQGDTQYF. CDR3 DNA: TGTGCCAGCAGTTCCGGACTAGCGGGGGGGCAGGGAGATACGCAGTATTTT.

The CDR3 DNA follows: TGTGCCAGCAGTTGGGACAGGGAGTTAAACGAGCAGTACTTC. Amino acid sequence: CASSWDRELNEQYF. The V gene is TRBV2, the J gene TRBJ2-7, with 9 bases matching TRBD1. In germline, CDR1 is SNHLY, CDR2 FYNNEI. The trim removed 5 bases at V and 5 bases at J, leaving 7 bases unmatched. The CDR3 covers 14 residues.

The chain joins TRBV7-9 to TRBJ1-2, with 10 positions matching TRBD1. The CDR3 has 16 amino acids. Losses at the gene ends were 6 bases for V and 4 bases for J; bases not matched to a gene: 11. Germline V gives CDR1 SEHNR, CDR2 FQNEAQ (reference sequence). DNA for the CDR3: TGTGCCAGCAGTCACCGGGACAGGGGTCCAGGCTATGGCTACACCTTC. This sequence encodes CASSHRDRGPGYGYTF.

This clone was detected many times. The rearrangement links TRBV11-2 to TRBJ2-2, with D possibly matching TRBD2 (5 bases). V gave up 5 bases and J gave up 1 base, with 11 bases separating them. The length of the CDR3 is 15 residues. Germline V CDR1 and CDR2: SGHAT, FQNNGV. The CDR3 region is CASSVGLRNTGELFF. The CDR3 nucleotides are TGTGCCAGCAGCGTAGGACTTAGGAACACCGGGGAGCTGTTTTTT. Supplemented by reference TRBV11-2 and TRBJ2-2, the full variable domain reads EAGVAQSPRYKIIEKRQSVAFWCNPISGHATLYWYQQILGQGPKLLIQFQNNGVVDDSQLPKDRFSAERLKGVDSTLKIQPAKLEDSAVYLCASSVGLRNTGELFFGEGSRLTVL.

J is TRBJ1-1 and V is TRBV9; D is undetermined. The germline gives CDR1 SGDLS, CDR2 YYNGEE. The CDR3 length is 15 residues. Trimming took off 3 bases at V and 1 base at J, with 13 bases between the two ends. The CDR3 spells CASSGLGASNTEAFF. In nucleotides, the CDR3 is TGTGCCAGCAGCGGGCTGGGAGCCTCGAACACTGAAGCTTTCTTT.

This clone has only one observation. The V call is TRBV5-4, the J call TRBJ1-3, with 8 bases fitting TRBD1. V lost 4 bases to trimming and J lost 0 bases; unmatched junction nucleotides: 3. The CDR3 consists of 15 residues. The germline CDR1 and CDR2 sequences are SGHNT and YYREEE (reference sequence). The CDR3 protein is CASSPGTGSGNTIYF. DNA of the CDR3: TGTGCCAGCAGCCCTGGGACAGGCTCTGGAAACACCATATATTTT.

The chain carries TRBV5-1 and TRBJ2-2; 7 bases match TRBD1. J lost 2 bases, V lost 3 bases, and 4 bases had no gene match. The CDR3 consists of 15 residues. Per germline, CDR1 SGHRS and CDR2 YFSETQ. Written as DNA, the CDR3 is TGCGCCAGCAGCTCACGACAGGGAAACACCGGGGAGCTGTTTTTT. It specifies CASSSRQGNTGELFF.

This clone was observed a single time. CDR3 nucleotides: TGTGCCAGCAGCTTAGAACGGGGGGGCCTTTGGGAGACCCAGTACTTC. Translated: CASSLERGGLWETQYF. The rearrangement joins TRBV13 to TRBJ2-5; 8 bases line up with TRBD2. The CDR3 has 16 residues. Germline assignment: CDR1 PRHDT and CDR2 FYEKMQ (reference sequence). V dropped 1 base and J dropped 5; count of bases not matched to a gene: 9.

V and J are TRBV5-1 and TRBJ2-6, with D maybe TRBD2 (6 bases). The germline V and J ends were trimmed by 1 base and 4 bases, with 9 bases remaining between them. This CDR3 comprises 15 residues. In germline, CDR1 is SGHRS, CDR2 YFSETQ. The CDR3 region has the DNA TGCGCCAGCAGCTTGACGGGGGTCGGGGCCAACGTCCTGACTTTC. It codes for CASSLTGVGANVLTF.

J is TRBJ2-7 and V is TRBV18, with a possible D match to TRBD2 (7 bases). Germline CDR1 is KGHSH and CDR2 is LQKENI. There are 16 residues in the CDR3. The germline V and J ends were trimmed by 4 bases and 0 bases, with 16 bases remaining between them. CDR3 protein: CASSHSAGQISYEQYF. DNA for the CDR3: TGTGCCAGCTCACACTCAGCGGGACAAATCTCCTACGAGCAGTACTTC. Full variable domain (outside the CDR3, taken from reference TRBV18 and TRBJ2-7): NAGVMQNPRHLVRRRGQEARLRCSPMKGHSHVYWYRQLPEEGLKFMVYLQKENIIDESGMPKERFSAEFPKEGPSILRIQQVVRGDSAAYFCASSHSAGQISYEQYFGPGTRLTVT.

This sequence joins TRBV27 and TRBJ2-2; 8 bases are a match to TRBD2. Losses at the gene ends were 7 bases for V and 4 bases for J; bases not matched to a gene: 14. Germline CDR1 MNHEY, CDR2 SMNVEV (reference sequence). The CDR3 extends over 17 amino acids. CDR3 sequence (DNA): TGTGCCAGCACTTCCCCGGGCTTGGGACTAGGCACCGGGGAGCTGTTTTTT. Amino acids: CASTSPGLGLGTGELFF.

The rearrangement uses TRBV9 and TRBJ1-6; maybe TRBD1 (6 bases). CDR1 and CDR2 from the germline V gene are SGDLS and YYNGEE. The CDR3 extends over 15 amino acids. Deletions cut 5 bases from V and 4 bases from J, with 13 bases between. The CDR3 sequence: CASREADSYNSPLHF. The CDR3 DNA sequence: TGTGCCAGCAGAGAAGCGGACAGTTATAATTCACCCCTCCACTTT. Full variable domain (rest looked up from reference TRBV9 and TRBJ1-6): DSGVTQTPKHLITATGQRVTLRCSPRSGDLSVYWYQQSLDQGLQFLIQYYNGEERAKGNILERFSAQQFPDLHSELNLSSLELGDSALYFCASREADSYNSPLHFGNGTRLTVT.

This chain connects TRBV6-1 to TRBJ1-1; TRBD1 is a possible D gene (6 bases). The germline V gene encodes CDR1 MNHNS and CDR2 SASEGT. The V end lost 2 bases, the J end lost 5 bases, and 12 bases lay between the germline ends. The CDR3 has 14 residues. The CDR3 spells CASSENRARTEAFF. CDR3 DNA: TGTGCCAGCAGTGAAAACAGGGCAAGGACTGAAGCTTTCTTT.

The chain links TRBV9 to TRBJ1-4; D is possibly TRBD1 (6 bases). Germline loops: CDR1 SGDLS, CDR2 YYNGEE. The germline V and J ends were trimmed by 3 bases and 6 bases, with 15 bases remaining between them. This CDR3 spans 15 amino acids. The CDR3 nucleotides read TGTGCCAGCAGCGAACAGGGATTAGGTTATGAAAAACTGTTTTTT. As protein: CASSEQGLGYEKLFF.

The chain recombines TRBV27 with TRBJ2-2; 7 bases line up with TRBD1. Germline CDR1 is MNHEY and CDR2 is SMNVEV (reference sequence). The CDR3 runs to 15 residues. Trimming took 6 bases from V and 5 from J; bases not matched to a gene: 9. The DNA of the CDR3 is TGTGCCAGCAGGGCAGGGACAGACCAAACCGGGGAGCTGTTTTTT. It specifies CASRAGTDQTGELFF.

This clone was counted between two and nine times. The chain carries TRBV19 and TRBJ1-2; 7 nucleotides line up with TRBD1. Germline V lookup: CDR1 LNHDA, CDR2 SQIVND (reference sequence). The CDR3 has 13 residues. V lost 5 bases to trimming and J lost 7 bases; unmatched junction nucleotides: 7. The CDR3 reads CASSETDRTGYTF. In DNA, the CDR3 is TGTGCCAGTAGTGAAACGGACAGGACTGGCTACACCTTC.

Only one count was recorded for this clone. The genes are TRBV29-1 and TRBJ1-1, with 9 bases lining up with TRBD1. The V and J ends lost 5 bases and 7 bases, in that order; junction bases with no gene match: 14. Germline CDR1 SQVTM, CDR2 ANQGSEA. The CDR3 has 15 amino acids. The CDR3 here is CSVLYYRGPRFEAFF. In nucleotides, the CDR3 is TGCAGCGTTCTTTACTACAGGGGGCCGCGGTTTGAAGCTTTCTTT.

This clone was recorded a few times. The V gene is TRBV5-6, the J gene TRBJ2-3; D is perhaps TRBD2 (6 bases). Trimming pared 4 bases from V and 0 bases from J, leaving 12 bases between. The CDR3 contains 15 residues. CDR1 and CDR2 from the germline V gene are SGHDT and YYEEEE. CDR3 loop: CASSMTSFSTDTQYF. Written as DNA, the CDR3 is TGTGCCAGCAGCATGACTAGTTTCAGCACAGATACGCAGTATTTT.

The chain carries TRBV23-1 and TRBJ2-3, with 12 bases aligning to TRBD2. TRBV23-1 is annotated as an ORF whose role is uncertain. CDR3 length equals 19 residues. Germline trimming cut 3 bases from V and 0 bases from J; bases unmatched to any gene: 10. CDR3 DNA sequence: TGCGCCAGCAGTCACCTCACTAGCGGGGGGCGGGTGAGCACAGATACGCAGTATTTT. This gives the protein CASSHLTSGGRVSTDTQYF.

The CDR3 sequence: CASSRTGGTGELFF. As DNA, the CDR3 is TGTGCCAGCAGTAGGACAGGGGGGACCGGGGAGCTGTTTTTT. The rearrangement uses TRBV6-5 and TRBJ2-2; 10 nucleotides line up with TRBD1. J was trimmed by 5 bases and V by 5 bases; bases with no gene match: 2. Germline lookup yields CDR1 MNHEY and CDR2 SVGAGI. The CDR3 extends over 14 amino acids.

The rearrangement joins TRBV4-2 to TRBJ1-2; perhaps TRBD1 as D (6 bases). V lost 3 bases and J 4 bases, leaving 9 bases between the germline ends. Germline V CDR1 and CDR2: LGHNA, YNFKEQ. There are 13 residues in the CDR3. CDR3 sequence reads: CASSQTGIYGYTF. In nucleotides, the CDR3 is TGTGCCAGCAGCCAGACAGGAATCTATGGCTACACCTTC.

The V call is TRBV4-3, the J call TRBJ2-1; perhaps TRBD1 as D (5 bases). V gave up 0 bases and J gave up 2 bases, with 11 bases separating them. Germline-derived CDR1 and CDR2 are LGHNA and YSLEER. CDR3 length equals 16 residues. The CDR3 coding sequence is TGCGCCAGCAGCCAAGATAGACAGAGAACCTACAATGAGCAGTTCTTC. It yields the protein CASSQDRQRTYNEQFF.

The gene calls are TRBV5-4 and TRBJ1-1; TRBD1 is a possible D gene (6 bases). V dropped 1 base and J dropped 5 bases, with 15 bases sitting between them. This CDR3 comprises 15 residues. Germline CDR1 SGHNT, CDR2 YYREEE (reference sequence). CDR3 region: CASSLNWGRGTEAFF. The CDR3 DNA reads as TGTGCCAGCAGCTTGAACTGGGGGCGAGGGACTGAAGCTTTCTTT. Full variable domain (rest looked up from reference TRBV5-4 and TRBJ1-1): ETGVTQSPTHLIKTRGQQVTLRCSSQSGHNTVSWYQQALGQGPQFIFQYYREEENGRGNFPPRFSGLQFPNYSSELNVNALELDDSALYLCASSLNWGRGTEAFFGQGTRLTVV.

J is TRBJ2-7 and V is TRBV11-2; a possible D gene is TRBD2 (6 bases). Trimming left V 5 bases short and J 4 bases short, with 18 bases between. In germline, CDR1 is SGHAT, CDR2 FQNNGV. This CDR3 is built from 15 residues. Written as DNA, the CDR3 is TGTGCCAGCAGCCCCTCCGGCGGGGCAGCATACGAGCAGTACTTC. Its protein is CASSPSGGAAYEQYF.

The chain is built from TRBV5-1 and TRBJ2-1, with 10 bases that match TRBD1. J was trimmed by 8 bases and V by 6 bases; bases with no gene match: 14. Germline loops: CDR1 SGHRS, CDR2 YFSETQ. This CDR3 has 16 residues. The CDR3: CASIIHGTGDSDEQFF. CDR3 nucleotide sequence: TGCGCCAGCATTATTCACGGGACAGGGGATTCTGATGAGCAGTTCTTC.

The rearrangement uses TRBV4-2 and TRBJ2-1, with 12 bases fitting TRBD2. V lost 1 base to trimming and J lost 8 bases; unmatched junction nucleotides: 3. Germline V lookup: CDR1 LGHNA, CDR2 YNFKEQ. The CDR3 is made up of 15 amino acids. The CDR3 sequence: CASSQGTSGVDEQFF. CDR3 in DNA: TGTGCCAGCAGCCAAGGGACTAGCGGGGTGGATGAGCAGTTCTTC.

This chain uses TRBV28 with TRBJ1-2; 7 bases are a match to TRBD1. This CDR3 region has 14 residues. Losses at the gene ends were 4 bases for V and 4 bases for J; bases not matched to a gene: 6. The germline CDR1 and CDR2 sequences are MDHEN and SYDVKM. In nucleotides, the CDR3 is TGTGCCAGCAGTTCTGGACAGGATTTCTATGGCTACACCTTC. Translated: CASSSGQDFYGYTF.

The CDR3: CASRQGPLAGQFF. For the CDR3, the DNA is TGCGCCAGCAGACAGGGGCCCCTTGCCGGGCAGTTCTTC. This sequence joins TRBV5-1 and TRBJ2-1; the match to TRBD1 covers 7 bases. With V trimmed by 5 bases and J by 12 bases, 11 bases remained unmatched. There are 13 residues in the CDR3. Germline assignment: CDR1 SGHRS and CDR2 YFSETQ.